Listed here are 29 T cell receptor beta chains from one sample, sequenced in a study of T cells in Graves' hyperthyroidism and ophthalmopathy. There were TCR beta CDR3 regions amplified from RNA transcripts. The HTBI primer set was used in a first-round RT-PCR of the TCR CDR3. TCRdb independently ran MiXCR on the multiplex PCR reads; one entry per CDR3 protein. The sample has over 500,000 distinct CDR3 sequences, about 16% seen once. The specimen was blood. The receptors shown here come from a woman in her twenties or thirties with Graves' ophthalmopathy.

The V and J genes are TRBV24-1 and TRBJ2-5; D is undetermined. From germline, CDR1 is KGHDR and CDR2 SFDVKD. This CDR3 region has 11 residues. V shed 0 bases and J shed 10 bases, with 5 bases lying between them. The CDR3 DNA reads TGTGCCACCAGTGATTTGCAGGACCAGTACTTC. Its protein is CATSDLQDQYF.

This clonotype was counted only a few times. This rearrangement joins TRBV12-3 or TRBV12-4 to TRBJ1-4; D might be TRBD1 (5 bases). The CDR3 is 14 residues long. Trimming cost V 2 bases and J 14 bases, with 18 bases left between them. CDR3 residues: CASSLSGGEESLFF. CDR3 nucleotide sequence: TGTGCCAGCAGTTTATCGGGAGGGGAGGAGAGTCTGTTTTTT.

In this sample, this clonotype turned up many times. J is TRBJ2-3 and V is TRBV20-1; 7 bases map to TRBD1. From germline, CDR1 is DFQATT and CDR2 SNEGSKA (reference sequence). The CDR3 sequence is 13 residues long. Losses at the gene ends were 5 bases for V and 5 bases for J; bases not matched to a gene: 7. The CDR3 region is CSAPANRGDTQYF. CDR3 coding DNA: TGCAGTGCTCCCGCAAACAGGGGAGATACGCAGTATTTT.

In its sample, this clonotype was seen a few times. The chain combines TRBV27 with TRBJ2-5; 7 nucleotides agree with TRBD1. The J segment lost 5 bases and the V segment lost 6 bases, leaving 6 bases of the junction unmatched. The germline gives CDR1 MNHEY, CDR2 SMNVEV (reference sequence). The CDR3 is 13 amino acids. The CDR3 sequence is CASSVTGQETQYF. The CDR3 DNA reads TGTGCCAGCAGCGTGACAGGGCAGGAGACCCAGTACTTC.

This clonotype was detected ten times or more. The chain employs TRBV28 and TRBJ1-5; TRBD1 matches at 7 bases. The CDR3 length is 15 residues. Germline V gives CDR1 MDHEN, CDR2 SYDVKM. V shed 6 bases and J 4 bases; nucleotides not matched to a gene: 9. The CDR3 region is CASREETGLNQPQHF. CDR3 in DNA: TGTGCCAGCAGAGAAGAGACAGGGTTGAATCAGCCCCAGCATTTT.

V usage is TRBV28 and J usage is TRBJ1-2, with D possibly being TRBD1 (5 bases). This CDR3 has 14 amino acids. CDR1 MDHEN and CDR2 SYDVKM come from the germline V gene. The V end lost 3 bases, the J end lost 6 bases, and 14 bases lay between the germline ends. CDR3 sequence: CASSFSPLGDGYTF. The CDR3 region has the DNA TGTGCCAGCAGTTTTTCCCCTTTAGGGGATGGCTACACCTTC.

This clonotype was picked up a small number of times. The J gene is TRBJ2-2, the V gene TRBV27; no firm D call. The V end was cut by 7 bases, the J end by 3 bases, with 6 bases between. This CDR3 region has 12 residues. Germline CDR1 is MNHEY and CDR2 is SMNVEV (reference sequence). CDR3 residues: CASIAYTGELFF. As DNA, the CDR3 is TGTGCCAGCATCGCCTACACCGGGGAGCTGTTTTTT.

Turning to this clonotype: At one of its ends the junction is not consistent with the germline gene, which may arise from a read error. The chain carries TRBV10-3 and TRBJ2-6, with 7 bases lining up with TRBD1. The CDR3 is 17 residues long. Germline V gene data show CDR1 as ENHRY and CDR2 as SYGVKD. Here the CDR3 DNA reads TGTGCCATCAATGCCGGGACAGAAACTTCTGGGGCCAACATCCTGACTTTC. Translation gives CAINAGTETSGANILTF.

This clonotype has ten or more counts. This sequence joins TRBV20-1 and TRBJ1-1; no clear D. Germline CDR1 DFQATT, CDR2 SNEGSKA (reference sequence). CDR3 size: 15 residues. Between the trimmed V and J ends, which lost 3 bases and 4 bases, there was a span of 18 bases. This CDR3 is CSASLGRDKGTEAFF. CDR3 in DNA: TGCAGTGCTAGCCTAGGGCGGGATAAGGGCACTGAAGCTTTCTTT.

This clonotype was counted between two and nine times. The rearrangement joins TRBV6-2 or TRBV6-3 to TRBJ2-3; a weak D match, TRBD2 (5 bases). Trimming took off 5 bases at V and 3 bases at J, with 12 bases between the two ends. This CDR3 has 14 residues. Per the germline V gene, CDR1 is MNHEY and CDR2 is SVGEGT. The CDR3 region has the DNA TGTGCCAGCAGTGAGGGTCGGGCAACAGATACGCAGTATTTT. Amino acids: CASSEGRATDTQYF.

Ten or more counts support this clonotype. The gene calls are TRBV11-3 and TRBJ2-7; D is possibly TRBD2 (6 bases). The CDR3 length is 15 residues. Germline V lookup: CDR1 SGHNT, CDR2 YENEEA. Between the trimmed V and J ends, which lost 3 bases and 4 bases, there was a span of 16 bases. CDR3 loop: CASSFGGSGSYEQYF. CDR3 coding DNA: TGTGCCAGCAGCTTCGGGGGATCGGGGTCGTACGAGCAGTACTTC.

The chain couples TRBV6-4 to TRBJ2-1; weak D call: TRBD2 (5 bases). Germline loops: CDR1 MRHNA, CDR2 SNTAGT. The CDR3 has 16 amino acids. V was clipped by 0 bases and J by 3 bases, with 12 bases between them. The CDR3 nucleotides are TGTGCCAGCAGTGACTCGGAGGAGCCCTACTACAATGAGCAGTTCTTC. Protein product: CASSDSEEPYYNEQFF.

Only a few counts were recorded for this clonotype. This sequence joins TRBV19 and TRBJ1-1; 9 bases are shared with TRBD1. The germline gives CDR1 LNHDA, CDR2 SQIVND (reference sequence). This CDR3 contains 15 residues. The V gene end was trimmed by 7 bases and the J gene end by 7 bases; junction bases not matched to a gene: 13. CDR3 coding DNA: TGTGCCAGTATACTCGGACAGGGGACATCATTTGAAGCTTTCTTT. Translation: CASILGQGTSFEAFF.

The genes are TRBV20-1 and TRBJ2-2; 9 bases map to TRBD2. V lost 5 bases to trimming and J lost 7 bases; unmatched junction nucleotides: 11. Germline CDR1 reads DFQATT; CDR2 reads SNEGSKA (reference sequence). This CDR3 is 15 amino acids long. This chain's CDR3 is CSALQALAGIGELFF. The CDR3 bases are TGCAGTGCTCTACAGGCCCTAGCGGGAATCGGGGAGCTGTTTTTT.

There are many counts of this clonotype. V is TRBV20-1 and J is TRBJ1-2; tentative D call: TRBD1 (6 bases). Germline CDR1 reads DFQATT; CDR2 reads SNEGSKA (reference sequence). Trimming cost V 0 bases and J 2 bases, with 13 bases left between them. The CDR3 sequence is 15 residues long. CDR3 DNA sequence: TGCAGTGCTAGAGATCAGATGGGGGCCAACTATGGCTACACCTTC. Translation: CSARDQMGANYGYTF.

Only a few counts were recorded for this clonotype. The V gene is TRBV6-1, the J gene TRBJ2-1; D could derive from TRBD1 or TRBD2 (6 bases each). The CDR3 is 16 residues long. The germline CDR1 and CDR2 sequences are MNHNS and SASEGT. Trimming shortened V by 6 bases and J by 4 bases, and 19 bases separated the two germline ends. The CDR3 sequence is CASSRDPTGAYNEQFF. CDR3 coding DNA: TGTGCCAGCAGCCGGGACCCTACGGGGGCATACAATGAGCAGTTCTTC.

This clonotype was seen many times. V gene TRBV30 combines with J gene TRBJ1-1; possibly TRBD1 for D (5 bases). The CDR3 extends over 11 amino acids. Trimming removed 0 bases from V and 7 bases from J, with 6 bases in between. The germline V gene has CDR1 GTSNPN and CDR2 SVGIG (reference sequence). The CDR3 spells CAWSVQGEAFF. In DNA form, the CDR3 reads TGTGCCTGGAGTGTCCAGGGTGAAGCTTTCTTT.

This rearrangement joins TRBV28 to TRBJ2-1; 7 nucleotides align to TRBD1. V lost 6 bases to trimming and J lost 10 bases; unmatched junction nucleotides: 6. The CDR3 length is 12 residues. Germline-derived CDR1 and CDR2 are MDHEN and SYDVKM. The DNA of the CDR3 is TGTGCCAGCAGGACAGGGCAGACCGAGCAGTTCTTC. This codes for CASRTGQTEQFF.

This clonotype was detected ten times or more. The V and J genes are TRBV6-1 and TRBJ2-5; 7 nucleotides match TRBD2. The CDR3 has 15 residues. The V segment lost 7 bases and the J segment 5 bases; nucleotides outside the gene matches: 13. From germline, CDR1 is MNHNS and CDR2 SASEGT. CDR3 residues: CASTPGTGGRETQYF. As DNA, the CDR3 is TGTGCCAGCACCCCGGGAACGGGAGGACGGGAGACCCAGTACTTC.

The chain uses TRBV6-1 and TRBJ2-5; TRBD1 is a possible D gene (6 bases). The germline CDR1 and CDR2 sequences are MNHNS and SASEGT. V gave up 9 bases and J gave up 2 bases, with 13 bases separating them. The CDR3 runs to 13 residues. The DNA for the CDR3 is TGTGCCAGTTCTAGACAGGCGCAAGAGACCCAGTACTTC. Residues: CASSRQAQETQYF.

The rearrangement uses TRBV29-1 and TRBJ2-5; D perhaps matches TRBD1 (8 bases). The CDR3 loop spans 12 amino acids. Per the germline V gene, CDR1 is SQVTM and CDR2 is ANQGSEA. V was shortened by 8 bases and J by 4 bases, with 14 bases between the two germline ends. The DNA for the CDR3 is TGCAGCATATACAGGGGGGGAGAGACCCAGTACTTC. It encodes CSIYRGGETQYF. Complete variable domain (other parts from reference TRBV29-1 and TRBJ2-5): SAVISQKPSRDICQRGTSLTIQCQVDSQVTMMFWYRQQPGQSLTLIATANQGSEATYESGFVIDKFPISRPNLTFSTLTVSNMSPEDSSIYLCSIYRGGETQYFGPGTRLLVL.

J is TRBJ2-7 and V is TRBV28, with D perhaps matching TRBD1 or TRBD2 (6 bases each). V was shortened by 1 base and J by 3 bases, with 13 bases between the two germline ends. This CDR3 has 15 amino acids. Germline V gene lookup returns CDR1 MDHEN and CDR2 SYDVKM. As DNA, the CDR3 is TGTGCCAGCAGTTTATACGGGGGCATACACTACGAGCAGTACTTC. Protein sequence: CASSLYGGIHYEQYF.

This clonotype came up many times. The chain combines TRBV12-3 or TRBV12-4 with TRBJ1-6; 9 positions agree with TRBD1. The CDR3 is 17 amino acids. J lost 10 bases, V lost 5 bases, and 15 bases had no gene match. CDR3 sequence: CASSLDISGTGQSPLHF. CDR3 sequence (DNA): TGTGCCAGCAGTCTCGACATCTCCGGGACAGGGCAGTCACCCCTCCACTTT.

CDR3 protein: CASSQWAGNEAFF. The CDR3 DNA follows: TGTGCCAGCAGCCAATGGGCAGGGAATGAAGCTTTCTTT. J is TRBJ1-1 and V is TRBV5-8, with D perhaps TRBD1 (5 bases). Trimming removed 4 bases at V and 7 bases at J, with 14 bases between. Germline lookup yields CDR1 SGHTS and CDR2 YDEGEE. The CDR3 spans 13 residues.

This clonotype appeared a few times. This may arise from a read error, as a much more abundant clone is one base away. The rearrangement links TRBV28 to TRBJ2-1; D is ambiguous. V gave up 5 bases and J gave up 3 bases, with 17 bases separating them. Germline lookup yields CDR1 MDHEN and CDR2 SYDVKM. The CDR3 covers 16 residues. CDR3: CASSPRRGGYYNEQFF. The CDR3 DNA reads TGTGCCAGCAGTCCACGGAGAGGTGGCTACTACAATGAGCAGTTCTTC.

The chain has TRBV4-1 and TRBJ2-1; TRBD2 is a possible D gene (6 bases). V lost 1 base, J lost 15 bases, and 16 bases lay in between. Per the germline V gene, CDR1 is MGHRA and CDR2 is YSYEKL. CDR3 length: 13 residues. The CDR3 DNA is TGCGCCAGCAGCCAAGCTAGCGAGAGGGTGAGGTTCTTC. It encodes CASSQASERVRFF.

To note about this clonotype: A much larger clone is a single base away; this may be a read error. DNA of the CDR3: TGTGCCAGCAGTTTAGGGGGGACACCTTCACCCCTCCACTTT. It codes for CASSLGGTPSPLHF. The V gene is TRBV28, the J gene TRBJ1-6, with D perhaps TRBD1 (6 bases). This CDR3 is built from 14 residues. Germline V lookup: CDR1 MDHEN, CDR2 SYDVKM. The V gene lost 2 bases and the J gene lost 9 bases, with 11 bases spanning the gap.

This chain uses TRBV5-1 with TRBJ2-7; 8 bases agree with TRBD2. After removal of 0 bases from V and 6 bases from J, the junction contained 8 bases not matched to a gene. Germline assignment: CDR1 SGHRS and CDR2 YFSETQ. This CDR3 has 15 residues. CDR3 protein: CASSLEIAGSLEQYF. CDR3 bases: TGCGCCAGCAGCTTGGAAATAGCGGGATCCCTCGAGCAGTACTTC.

This clonotype has ten or more counts. V and J are TRBV6-1 and TRBJ2-5; D uncertain. In germline, CDR1 is MNHNS, CDR2 SASEGT. The CDR3 spans 13 residues. V was clipped by 6 bases and J by 5 bases, with 13 bases between them. For the CDR3, the DNA is TGTGCCAGCAGCTCGCGATCCAGCGAGACCCAGTACTTC. Encoded protein: CASSSRSSETQYF.